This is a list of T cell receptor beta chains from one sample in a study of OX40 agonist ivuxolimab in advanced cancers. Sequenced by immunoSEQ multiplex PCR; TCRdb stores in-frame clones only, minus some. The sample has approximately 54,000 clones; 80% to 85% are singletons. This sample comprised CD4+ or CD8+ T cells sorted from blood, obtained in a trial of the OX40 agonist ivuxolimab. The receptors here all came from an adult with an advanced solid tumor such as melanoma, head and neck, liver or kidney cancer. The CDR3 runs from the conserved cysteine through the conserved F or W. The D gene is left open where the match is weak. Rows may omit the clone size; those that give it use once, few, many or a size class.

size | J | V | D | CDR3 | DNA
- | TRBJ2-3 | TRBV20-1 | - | CSATHTDTQYF | TGCAGTGCTACACACACAGATACGCAGTATTTT
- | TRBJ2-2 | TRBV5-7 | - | CASAPRVGGELFF | TGTGCCAGCGCCCCACGAGTTGGCGGGGAGCTGTTTTTT
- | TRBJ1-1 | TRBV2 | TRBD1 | CASSVRRTGNTEAFF | TGTGCCAGCAGTGTACGAAGGACAGGGAACACTGAAGCTTTCTTT
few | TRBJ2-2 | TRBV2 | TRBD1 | CASSEQGARNTGELFF | TGTGCCAGCAGTGAACAGGGGGCTCGGAACACCGGGGAGCTGTTTTTT
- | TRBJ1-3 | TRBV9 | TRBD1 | CASSVQQGGIVGNTIYF | TGTGCCAGCAGCGTACAACAGGGGGGAATTGTTGGAAACACCATATATTTT
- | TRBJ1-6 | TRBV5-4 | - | CASSLAGAPSNSPLHF | TGTGCCAGCAGCTTGGCCGGGGCCCCGTCTAATTCACCCCTCCACTTT
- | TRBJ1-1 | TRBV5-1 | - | CASSLVEQSNTEAFF | TGCGCCAGCAGCTTGGTAGAACAGTCGAACACTGAAGCTTTCTTT
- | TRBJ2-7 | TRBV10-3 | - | CAIGTNYEQYF | TGTGCCATCGGAACAAACTACGAGCAGTACTTC
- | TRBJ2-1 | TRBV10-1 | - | CASSEVVASSYNEQFF | TGCGCCAGCAGTGAGGTTGTGGCTAGTTCATACAATGAGCAGTTCTTC
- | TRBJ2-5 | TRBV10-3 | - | CAIADRNQETQYF | TGTGCCATCGCAGACAGGAACCAAGAGACCCAGTACTTC
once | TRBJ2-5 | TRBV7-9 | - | CASSLAAGSETQYF | TGTGCCAGCAGCTTAGCGGCAGGGAGCGAGACCCAGTACTTC
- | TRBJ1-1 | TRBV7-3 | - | CASSSDGGGTEAFF | TGTGCCAGCAGCTCCGACGGAGGAGGCACTGAAGCTTTCTTT
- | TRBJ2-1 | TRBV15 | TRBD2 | CATSPSGGLNEQFF | TGTGCCACCAGCCCTAGCGGGGGGCTCAATGAGCAGTTCTTC
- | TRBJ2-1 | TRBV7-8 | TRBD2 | CASSPGLAGGLSSYNEQFF | TGTGCCAGCAGCCCAGGACTAGCGGGGGGACTGAGCTCCTACAATGAGCAGTTCTTC
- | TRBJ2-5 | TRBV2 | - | CASSEDAGAQNF | TGTGCCAGCAGTGAAGATGCGGGGGCCCAAAACTTC
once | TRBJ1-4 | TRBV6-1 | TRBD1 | CASSEQGAYEKLFF | TGTGCCAGCAGTGAACAGGGGGCTTATGAAAAACTGTTTTTT
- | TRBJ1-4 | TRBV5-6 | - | CASSLVGPNEKLFF | TGTGCCAGCAGCTTGGTAGGACCCAATGAAAAACTGTTTTTT